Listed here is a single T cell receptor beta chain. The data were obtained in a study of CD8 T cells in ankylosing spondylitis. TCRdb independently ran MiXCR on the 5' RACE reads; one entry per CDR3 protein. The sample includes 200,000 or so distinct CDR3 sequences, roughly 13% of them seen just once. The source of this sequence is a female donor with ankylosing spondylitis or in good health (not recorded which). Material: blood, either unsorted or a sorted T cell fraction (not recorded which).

CDR3 region: CASSRVRFYEQYF. The DNA for the CDR3 is TGTGCCAGCAGCCGCGTCCGGTTTTACGAGCAGTACTTC. The chain couples TRBV7-2 to TRBJ2-7; D ambiguous. V dropped 5 bases and J dropped 4 bases, with 12 bases sitting between them. The CDR3 loop spans 13 amino acids. The germline V gene encodes CDR1 SGHTA and CDR2 FQGNSA.